This T cell receptor beta chain emerged from a study of cytomegalovirus exposure and HLA in healthy donors. Findings and caveats of the study: Some public TCRs appeared in many individuals, while most sequences were rare.

The PCR was carried out with 60 Vbeta primers and 13 Jbeta primers. Clones were read by immunoSEQ multiplex PCR, and TCRdb kept only the in-frame ones, dropping some. Among about 150,000 clones, over 75% were seen once, and the ten largest hold about 0.64%. About this clone itself: Antigen unknown.

The germline gives CDR1 SGHTA, CDR2 FQGNSA. The CDR3 covers 15 residues. With 1 base removed from V and 7 bases from J, the gap between germline ends came to 16 bases. The chain is built from TRBV7-2 and TRBJ1-2; D may be TRBD1 (5 bases). The sequence came from a male donor in good health and CMV-seronegative. The sample was PBMCs. This chain's CDR3 is CASSLVSRALGGYTF. The CDR3 nucleotides are TGTGCCAGCAGCTTAGTTAGCAGGGCTTTGGGTGGCTACACCTTC.